A selection of T cell receptor beta chains follows, all from one sample in a study of PD-1 blockade in classical Hodgkin lymphoma. Data came from immunoSEQ multiplex PCR; TCRdb stores just in-frame clones and leaves some out. The data contain about 25,000 clones, over 75% of them singletons. Sequencing used CD4+ T cells from blood, obtained before the fourth cycle of nivolumab. The receptors stem from a human donor with classical Hodgkin lymphoma. Both conserved end residues are part of each CDR3.

len: 15
j_gene: TRBJ1-6
v_gene: TRBV5-1
CDR3aa: CASSLDRTGGSPLHF

len: 14
j_gene: TRBJ2-2
v_gene: TRBV6-5
CDR3aa: CASSPGTEGGELFF

len: 14
j_gene: TRBJ2-1
v_gene: TRBV5-1
CDR3aa: CASSFPGVYNEQFF

len: 15
j_gene: TRBJ1-5
v_gene: TRBV6-1
CDR3aa: CASSEWRNSNQPQHF

len: 14
j_gene: TRBJ2-7
v_gene: TRBV11-2
CDR3aa: CASSSGWRADEQYF

len: 13
j_gene: TRBJ2-1
v_gene: TRBV7-2
CDR3aa: CASSFQGVNEQFF

len: 13
j_gene: TRBJ1-4
v_gene: TRBV9
CDR3aa: CASRGGAGEKLFF

len: 13
j_gene: TRBJ2-2
v_gene: TRBV28
CDR3aa: CASSPPNVGELFF

len: 16
j_gene: TRBJ2-7
v_gene: TRBV7-9
CDR3aa: CASSPGQGTSSYEQYF

len: 15
j_gene: TRBJ2-5
v_gene: TRBV7-7
CDR3aa: CASSLLAGVQETQYF

len: 13
j_gene: TRBJ1-5
v_gene: TRBV7-2
CDR3aa: CASSLEFAQPQHF

len: 12
j_gene: TRBJ1-1
v_gene: TRBV7-8
CDR3aa: CASSPDRRGAFF

len: 15
j_gene: TRBJ1-1
v_gene: TRBV10-3
CDR3aa: CAISDRGQGNTEAFF

len: 17
j_gene: TRBJ2-1
v_gene: TRBV11-3
CDR3aa: CASSFRAGTGSYNEQFF

len: 13
j_gene: TRBJ1-6
v_gene: TRBV7-9
CDR3aa: CASSREGNSPLHF

len: 15
j_gene: TRBJ2-1
v_gene: TRBV7-3
CDR3aa: CASSFWGSEGHEQFF

len: 15
j_gene: TRBJ1-2
v_gene: TRBV28
CDR3aa: CASSFLGSRDYGYTF

len: 15
j_gene: TRBJ2-7
v_gene: TRBV27
CDR3aa: CASSLGVLSSYEQYF

len: 14
j_gene: TRBJ2-3
v_gene: TRBV30
CDR3aa: CAWSLGQGTDTQYF

len: 14
j_gene: TRBJ1-1
v_gene: TRBV6-6
CDR3aa: CASSDHRGSTEAFF

len: 12
j_gene: TRBJ2-5
v_gene: TRBV30
CDR3aa: CAWTPGRETQYF

len: 15
j_gene: TRBJ2-2
v_gene: TRBV7-7
CDR3aa: CASSFGTSGTGELFF

len: 17
j_gene: TRBJ2-2
v_gene: TRBV11-3
CDR3aa: CASSFSRTSGVTGELFF

len: 14
j_gene: TRBJ2-7
v_gene: TRBV7-2
CDR3aa: CASSPQGAKNEQYF

len: 14
j_gene: TRBJ1-1
v_gene: TRBV28
CDR3aa: CASSSGLLQGTAFF

len: 15
j_gene: TRBJ2-7
v_gene: TRBV4-3
CDR3aa: CASSQLQARGHEQYF

len: 11
j_gene: TRBJ2-2
v_gene: TRBV10-3
CDR3aa: CAISAAGELFF

len: 14
j_gene: TRBJ2-1
v_gene: TRBV19
CDR3aa: CATKRRDRDNEQFF

len: 14
j_gene: TRBJ2-3
v_gene: TRBV5-5
CDR3aa: CASSLGTNTDTQYF

len: 14
j_gene: TRBJ2-5
v_gene: TRBV7-9
CDR3aa: CASSYATGLETQYF

len: 11
j_gene: TRBJ1-1
v_gene: TRBV29-1
CDR3aa: CSVVVNTEAFF

len: 14
j_gene: TRBJ2-7
v_gene: TRBV6-1
CDR3aa: CASWEASTAYEQYF

len: 14
j_gene: TRBJ1-2
v_gene: TRBV6-5
CDR3aa: CASYTRRGQGGYTF

len: 15
j_gene: TRBJ2-7
v_gene: TRBV10-1
CDR3aa: CANQSYSGGAYEQYF

len: 13
j_gene: TRBJ2-5
v_gene: TRBV2
CDR3aa: CASRTGPSETQYF

len: 17
j_gene: TRBJ2-5
v_gene: TRBV5-1
CDR3aa: CASSFRSPTGGQETQYF

len: 17
j_gene: TRBJ2-7
v_gene: TRBV4-2
CDR3aa: CASSQPRRGETSYEQYF

len: 13
j_gene: TRBJ1-1
v_gene: TRBV6-5
CDR3aa: CASSTGIPIRAFF

len: 17
j_gene: TRBJ2-2
v_gene: TRBV7-3
CDR3aa: CASTIPTGKGSTGELFF

len: 12
j_gene: TRBJ2-7
v_gene: TRBV6-6
CDR3aa: CASSPTVNEQYF

len: 15
j_gene: TRBJ1-1
v_gene: TRBV18
CDR3aa: CASSSLEGYGTEAFF

len: 19
j_gene: TRBJ2-1
v_gene: TRBV4-3
CDR3aa: CASSQGLWTSGMGYNEQFF

len: 13
j_gene: TRBJ2-5
v_gene: TRBV7-2
CDR3aa: CASSFSWGETQYF

len: 13
j_gene: TRBJ1-3
v_gene: TRBV7-8
CDR3aa: CASSLAGPGTIYF

len: 14
j_gene: NA
v_gene: TRBV18
CDR3aa: CASSLSGALYEQYF

len: 13
j_gene: TRBJ1-5
v_gene: TRBV18
CDR3aa: CASSPGGGQPQHF

len: 14
j_gene: TRBJ2-3
v_gene: TRBV11-2
CDR3aa: CASSFTGVQDTQYF

len: 15
j_gene: TRBJ2-3
v_gene: TRBV19
CDR3aa: CASSTSGGTQYTQYF

len: 17
j_gene: TRBJ2-5
v_gene: TRBV19
CDR3aa: CASSPMTGKEVAETQYF

len: 11
j_gene: TRBJ2-3
v_gene: TRBV6-4
CDR3aa: CASSVGDTQYF

len: 15
j_gene: TRBJ1-4
v_gene: TRBV6-5
CDR3aa: CASSQGQAKNEKLFF

len: 14
j_gene: TRBJ1-2
v_gene: TRBV19
CDR3aa: CASSIDGGWYGYTF

len: 13
j_gene: TRBJ2-5
v_gene: TRBV7-2
CDR3aa: CASSLLISETQYF

len: 15
j_gene: TRBJ2-1
v_gene: TRBV2
CDR3aa: CASRPGLAGSDEQFF